The 23 T cell receptor beta chains below were found in one sample sequenced in a study of persistence of HIV-infected CD4 T cells. Antigens of these TCRs are unknown. Sequencing used immunoSEQ version 4 in survey mode. Sequencing was performed with immunoSEQ multiplex PCR; in TCRdb, only in-frame clones are kept and a portion is missing. The table lists tens of thousands of clones, about nine tenths of them singletons, with roughly 0.45% in the top ten. Cells were stimulated nonspecifically with anti-CD3/anti-CD28 magnetic beads. CD4+ T cells upregulating both CD40 ligand and CD69 were sorted as responding cells. The sample was CD4+ T cells sorted from PBMCs after approximately 19-hour stimulation, taken from a patient who received antiretroviral therapy. All receptors come from an adult woman with HIV who was CMV-seropositive.

The chain employs TRBV3-1 (or the pseudogene TRBV3-2) and TRBJ1-2, with D maybe TRBD1 (5 bases). This CDR3 has 14 amino acids. CDR1 and CDR2 from the germline V gene are LGHDT and YNNKEL (reference sequence). The germline V and J ends were trimmed by 5 bases and 8 bases, with 18 bases remaining between them. In DNA form, the CDR3 reads TGTGCCAGCAGCGTTCCGGGACCGGGCCTCGGCTACACCTTC. Amino acid sequence: CASSVPGPGLGYTF.

This chain uses TRBV27 with TRBJ2-3; 7 bases fit TRBD1. Per germline, CDR1 MNHEY and CDR2 SMNVEV (reference sequence). V gave up 2 bases and J gave up 3 bases; unmatched junction bases: 2. The CDR3 covers 14 residues. The CDR3 coding sequence is TGTGCCAGCAGTTTAACAGGGGTTACAGATACGCAGTATTTT. Protein product: CASSLTGVTDTQYF.

The V and J genes are TRBV7-9 and TRBJ2-3; D not resolved. V gave up 1 base and J gave up 1 base, with 6 bases separating them. This CDR3 contains 14 residues. The germline V gene has CDR1 SEHNR and CDR2 FQNEAQ (reference sequence). CDR3 residues: CASSLGLGTDTQYF. CDR3 coding DNA: TGTGCCAGCAGCTTAGGCCTGGGCACAGATACGCAGTATTTT.

This sequence joins TRBV12-3 or TRBV12-4 and TRBJ2-3; D assignment may be TRBD1 or TRBD2 (5 bases each). The CDR3 length is 13 residues. V was shortened by 4 bases and J by 6 bases, with 11 bases between the two germline ends. CDR3 sequence: CASSYGASDTQYF. CDR3 nucleotides: TGTGCCAGCAGTTACGGGGCTTCGGATACGCAGTATTTT.

The gene calls are TRBV7-6 and TRBJ2-1; the match to TRBD2 covers 12 bases. Germline CDR1 is SGHVS and CDR2 is FNYEAQ. The CDR3 contains 14 residues. V gave up 3 bases and J gave up 14 bases; unmatched junction bases: 8. The CDR3 reads CASSFLTSGGKEFF. DNA for the CDR3: TGTGCCAGCAGCTTCTTGACTAGCGGGGGCAAAGAGTTCTTC.

The V gene is TRBV7-2, the J gene TRBJ2-1, with D possibly TRBD1 on 6 matching bases. The CDR3 sequence is 18 residues long. The V end was cut by 3 bases, the J end by 5 bases, with 23 bases between. Germline values: CDR1 SGHTA, CDR2 FQGNSA. This chain's CDR3 is CASSLTGHKVSPNNEQFF. DNA for the CDR3: TGTGCCAGCAGCTTGACGGGACACAAAGTCTCACCCAACAATGAGCAGTTCTTC.

The chain is built from TRBV7-8 and TRBJ1-3, with no clear D. The ends were cut back, 1 base at V and 0 bases at J, with 4 bases in the middle. Germline-derived CDR1 and CDR2 are SGHVS and FQNEAQ. The CDR3 runs to 14 residues. The CDR3 DNA reads as TGTGCCAGCAGCTTAGGCAACTCTGGAAACACCATATATTTT. Its translation is CASSLGNSGNTIYF.

This chain connects TRBV2 to TRBJ1-4; no clear D gene. Germline assignment: CDR1 SNHLY and CDR2 FYNNEI. Trimming pared 8 bases from V and 8 bases from J, leaving 15 bases between. This CDR3 region has 13 residues. The CDR3 bases are TGTGCCAGCGGGTCGTACCTGGGGGAAAAACTGTTTTTT. This translates into CASGSYLGEKLFF.

The chain recombines TRBV7-8 with TRBJ2-2, with TRBD1 matching 8 bases. V trimming: 2 bases; J trimming: 1 base; junction bases outside the gene matches: 6. Germline loops: CDR1 SGHVS, CDR2 FQNEAQ. The CDR3 is 17 residues long. The CDR3 DNA follows: TGTGCCAGCAGCTTAAGGAGCGGACAGGGGAACACCGGGGAGCTGTTTTTT. It encodes CASSLRSGQGNTGELFF.

The chain carries TRBV6-6 and TRBJ1-5, with D hard to call. Germline assignment: CDR1 MNHNY and CDR2 SVGAGI (reference sequence). The CDR3 spans 12 residues. Trimming took 9 bases from V and 3 from J, leaving 9 bases between them. For the CDR3, the DNA is TGTGCCAGTAACAGCGACAATCAGCCCCAGCATTTT. Translated, it gives CASNSDNQPQHF.

The chain employs TRBV30 and TRBJ2-3; tentative D call: TRBD1 (5 bases). Germline CDR1 and CDR2: GTSNPN and SVGIG (reference sequence). Trimming took off 7 bases at V and 0 bases at J, with 14 bases between the two ends. This CDR3 spans 14 amino acids. The CDR3 region is CASYRQHSTDTQYF. CDR3 DNA: TGTGCCTCCTACAGACAGCATAGCACAGATACGCAGTATTTT.

The chain couples TRBV9 to TRBJ1-2; a weak D match, TRBD1 (6 bases). V dropped 3 bases and J dropped 5 bases, with 29 bases sitting between them. The CDR3 is made up of 19 amino acids. Germline CDR1 SGDLS, CDR2 YYNGEE. The CDR3 region has the DNA TGTGCCAGCAGCGCCTCGAAGGACAGTACATTCCAAGCACCTTATGGCTACACCTTC. Its protein product is CASSASKDSTFQAPYGYTF.

The V and J genes are TRBV19 and TRBJ1-5; D remains ambiguous. Trimming cost V 3 bases and J 1 base, with 10 bases left between them. CDR3 length: 15 residues. Germline CDR1 reads LNHDA; CDR2 reads SQIVND (reference sequence). The CDR3 loop is CASSMNEVSNQPQHF. In nucleotides, the CDR3 is TGTGCCAGTAGTATGAATGAGGTGAGCAATCAGCCCCAGCATTTT.

V usage is TRBV5-4 and J usage is TRBJ1-2, with D uncertain. CDR1 is SGHNT, CDR2 YYREEE, per germline (reference sequence). V was trimmed by 0 bases and J by 3 bases, leaving 9 bases between them. CDR3 length: 14 amino acids. The CDR3 nucleotides read TGTGCCAGCAGCTTGGCGGGTTTCGACTATGGCTACACCTTC. Translation: CASSLAGFDYGYTF.

The CDR3 coding sequence is TGTGCCAGCAGCTTAGTAATCTCAGGGAGTCCTGGGGCCAACGTCCTGACTTTC. Translated: CASSLVISGSPGANVLTF. This chain connects TRBV7-8 to TRBJ2-6; perhaps D is TRBD1 or TRBD2 (5 bases each). The ends were cut back, 1 base at V and 2 bases at J, with 15 bases in the middle. This CDR3 has 18 amino acids. Germline CDR1 reads SGHVS; CDR2 reads FQNEAQ.

V gene TRBV25-1 combines with J gene TRBJ2-6, with D hard to call. The CDR3 is made up of 14 amino acids. V lost 5 bases to trimming and J lost 4 bases, with 9 bases between them. In germline, CDR1 is MGHDK, CDR2 SYGVNS. CDR3 in DNA: TGTGCCAGCAGTCACTCTCTGGGGGCCAACGTCCTGACTTTC. As protein: CASSHSLGANVLTF.

This clone appeared once. This rearrangement joins TRBV6-1 to TRBJ2-7; the D gene is possibly TRBD1 (6 bases). Germline V gene sequence: CDR1 MNHNS, CDR2 SASEGT. CDR3 length: 13 amino acids. Trimming removed 3 bases from V and 1 base from J, with 7 bases in between. This CDR3 is CASSEGASYEQYV. The CDR3 DNA sequence: TGTGCCAGCAGTGAGGGGGCGTCCTACGAGCAGTACGTC.

This chain joins TRBV4-2 and TRBJ1-4; D uncertain. The V end lost 1 base, the J end lost 6 bases, and 12 bases lay between the germline ends. The V gene's germline CDR1 is LGHNA and CDR2 YNFKEQ. The CDR3 spans 15 residues. The CDR3 DNA reads TGTGCCAGCAGCCAAGTTTGGGATATCGATGAAAAACTGTTTTTT. This translates into CASSQVWDIDEKLFF.

This chain uses TRBV5-1 with TRBJ1-6; D is unclear. Per germline, CDR1 SGHRS and CDR2 YFSETQ. The V end lost 4 bases, the J end lost 7 bases, and 12 bases lay between the germline ends. The CDR3 length is 14 residues. CDR3 coding DNA: TGCGCCAGCAGCCCGCTTAGTGGGAATTCACCCCTCCACTTT. Protein product: CASSPLSGNSPLHF.

The chain has TRBV30 and TRBJ2-2; D gene uncertain. V dropped 4 bases and J dropped 7 bases, with 13 bases sitting between them. Looked up from germline, CDR1 is GTSNPN and CDR2 is SVGIG (reference sequence). The length of the CDR3 is 13 residues. As DNA, the CDR3 is TGTGCCTGGACCCTCATGGGGTACGGGGAGCTGTTTTTT. Amino acids: CAWTLMGYGELFF.

This clone is a singleton in its sample. The chain joins TRBV29-1 to TRBJ1-2; 11 positions agree with TRBD1. CDR3 length equals 15 residues. Trimming removed 7 bases from V and 2 bases from J; junction bases left unmatched: 9. CDR1 and CDR2 (germline): SQVTM, ANQGSEA. The chain's CDR3 is CSAGTGGSANYGYTF. The CDR3 nucleotides read TGCAGCGCCGGGACAGGGGGTTCCGCCAACTATGGCTACACCTTC.

The chain has TRBV23-1 and TRBJ1-5; 10 positions match TRBD1. TRBV23-1 is annotated as an ORF whose role is uncertain. Losses at the gene ends were 1 base for V and 5 bases for J; bases not matched to a gene: 2. The CDR3 runs to 15 residues. This CDR3 is CASSQWGTGDQPQHF. The CDR3 DNA reads TGCGCCAGCAGTCAATGGGGGACAGGGGATCAGCCCCAGCATTTT.

CDR3 bases: TGTGCCAGCAGAGCGGGGGCGTATAATTCACCCCTCCACTTT. Translation: CASRAGAYNSPLHF. This chain connects TRBV6-4 to TRBJ1-6, with a possible D match to TRBD1 (6 bases). The CDR3 is 14 amino acids. CDR1 MRHNA and CDR2 SNTAGT come from the germline V gene. V gave up 6 bases and J gave up 4 bases, with 10 bases separating them.